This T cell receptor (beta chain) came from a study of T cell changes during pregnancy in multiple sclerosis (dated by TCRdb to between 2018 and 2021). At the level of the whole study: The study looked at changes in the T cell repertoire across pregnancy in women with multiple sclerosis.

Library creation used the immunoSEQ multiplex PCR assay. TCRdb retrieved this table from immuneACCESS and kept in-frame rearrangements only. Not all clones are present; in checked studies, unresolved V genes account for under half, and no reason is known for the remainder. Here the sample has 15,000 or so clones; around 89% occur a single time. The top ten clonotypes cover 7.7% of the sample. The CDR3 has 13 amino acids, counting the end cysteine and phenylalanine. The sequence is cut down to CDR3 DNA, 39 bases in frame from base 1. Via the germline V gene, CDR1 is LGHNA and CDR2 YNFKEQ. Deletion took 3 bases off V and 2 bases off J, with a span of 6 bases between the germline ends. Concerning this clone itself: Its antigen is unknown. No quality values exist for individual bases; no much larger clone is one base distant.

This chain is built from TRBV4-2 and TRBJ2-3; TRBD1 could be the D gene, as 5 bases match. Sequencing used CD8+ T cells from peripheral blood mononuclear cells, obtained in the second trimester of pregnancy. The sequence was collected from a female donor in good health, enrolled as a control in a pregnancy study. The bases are TGTGCCAGCAGCCAGGACACCACAGATACGCAGTATTTT. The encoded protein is CASSQDTTDTQYF.